The 10 T cell receptor beta chains in this list originate from one sample, sequenced in a study of radiotherapy plus CTLA-4 blockade in lung cancer. Using immunoSEQ multiplex PCR, the repertoire was profiled, and TCRdb retains in-frame clones only, with some absent. Here the sample spans tens of thousands of clones, about 70% being singletons. The sequencing here drew on peripheral blood, taken from a patient treated with radiotherapy plus ipilimumab. The receptors derive from a human donor with non-small cell lung cancer who had stable disease on radiotherapy plus ipilimumab.

The chain joins TRBV19 to TRBJ1-5; D unresolved. This CDR3 comprises 15 residues. Germline CDR1 is LNHDA and CDR2 is SQIVND (reference sequence). The ends were cut back, 5 bases at V and 0 bases at J, with 11 bases in the middle. CDR3 sequence: CASSQDRDSNQPQHF. CDR3 bases: TGTGCCAGTAGTCAGGACCGGGATAGCAATCAGCCCCAGCATTTT.

The CDR3 sequence is CASSYSENTEAFF. The CDR3 coding sequence is TGTGCCAGCAGTTACTCGGAGAACACTGAAGCTTTCTTT. The V gene is TRBV6-5, the J gene TRBJ1-1; D remains ambiguous. The length of the CDR3 is 13 residues. Trimming took off 0 bases at V and 1 base at J, with 3 bases between the two ends. Germline lookup yields CDR1 MNHEY and CDR2 SVGAGI.

This chain connects TRBV5-1 to TRBJ1-4; tentative D call: TRBD1 (6 bases). With 6 bases removed from V and 8 bases from J, the gap between germline ends came to 23 bases. CDR1 and CDR2 from the germline V gene are SGHRS and YFSETQ. The CDR3 extends over 16 amino acids. CDR3 region: CASTPGGTSDGEKLFF. The CDR3 region has the DNA TGCGCCAGCACCCCCGGGGGGACATCGGACGGGGAAAAACTGTTTTTT.

The rearrangement joins TRBV11-1 to TRBJ2-1; TRBD2 is a possible D gene (6 bases). The germline gives CDR1 SGHAT, CDR2 FQDESV (reference sequence). The CDR3 runs 15 residues. Trimming cost V 5 bases and J 7 bases, with 18 bases left between them. CDR3 region: CASSPSEGRTNEQFF. CDR3 DNA: TGTGCCAGCAGCCCCTCCGAGGGGAGGACTAATGAGCAGTTCTTC.

The chain is built from TRBV4-1 and TRBJ1-6; possibly TRBD1 for D (5 bases). Trimming left V 0 bases short and J 9 bases short, with 12 bases between. There are 15 residues in the CDR3. CDR1 MGHRA and CDR2 YSYEKL come from the germline V gene. The CDR3 DNA follows: TGCGCCAGCAGCCAAGAGAGGGGTAAGGGTTCACCCCTCCACTTT. Amino acids: CASSQERGKGSPLHF.

The rearrangement uses TRBV7-9 and TRBJ1-2, with 8 bases matching TRBD1. The germline gives CDR1 SEHNR, CDR2 FQNEAQ (reference sequence). The CDR3 loop spans 15 amino acids. J lost 5 bases, V lost 6 bases, and 11 bases had no gene match. The CDR3 loop reads CASSHADRAIYGYTF. The CDR3 nucleotides read TGTGCCAGCAGTCATGCGGACAGGGCGATTTATGGCTACACCTTC.

CDR3 sequence (DNA): TGTGCCAGCAGCTTGTCAGGGGTATATAATTCACCCCTCCACTTT. Its protein is CASSLSGVYNSPLHF. The V gene is TRBV5-4, the J gene TRBJ1-6; D possibly corresponds to TRBD1 (6 bases). Trimming removed 1 base from V and 4 bases from J, with 9 bases in between. The CDR3 has 15 amino acids. Germline V gene data show CDR1 as SGHNT and CDR2 as YYREEE (reference sequence).

This chain joins TRBV4-1 and TRBJ1-5, with 8 bases identical to TRBD1. The CDR3 runs to 17 residues. Germline CDR1 reads MGHRA; CDR2 reads YSYEKL. The trim removed 4 bases at V and 0 bases at J, leaving 8 bases unmatched. CDR3 sequence reads: CASSPGTGPYSNQPQHF. For the CDR3, the DNA is TGCGCCAGCAGCCCCGGGACAGGCCCTTATAGCAATCAGCCCCAGCATTTT.

The chain carries TRBV4-3 and TRBJ1-1; D uncertain. Germline lookup yields CDR1 LGHNA and CDR2 YSLEER. CDR3 size: 12 residues. Deletions cut 0 bases from V and 2 bases from J, with 1 base between. CDR3 sequence: CASSQDNTEAFF. CDR3 bases: TGCGCCAGCAGCCAAGACAACACTGAAGCTTTCTTT.

This chain links TRBV5-1 with TRBJ2-2; D gene ambiguous. The CDR3 sequence is 16 residues long. Germline V lookup: CDR1 SGHRS, CDR2 YFSETQ. Trimming removed 7 bases at V and 0 bases at J, with 16 bases between. The CDR3: CASRIWTASNTGELFF. CDR3 coding DNA: TGCGCCAGCCGGATTTGGACGGCCTCGAACACCGGGGAGCTGTTTTTT.